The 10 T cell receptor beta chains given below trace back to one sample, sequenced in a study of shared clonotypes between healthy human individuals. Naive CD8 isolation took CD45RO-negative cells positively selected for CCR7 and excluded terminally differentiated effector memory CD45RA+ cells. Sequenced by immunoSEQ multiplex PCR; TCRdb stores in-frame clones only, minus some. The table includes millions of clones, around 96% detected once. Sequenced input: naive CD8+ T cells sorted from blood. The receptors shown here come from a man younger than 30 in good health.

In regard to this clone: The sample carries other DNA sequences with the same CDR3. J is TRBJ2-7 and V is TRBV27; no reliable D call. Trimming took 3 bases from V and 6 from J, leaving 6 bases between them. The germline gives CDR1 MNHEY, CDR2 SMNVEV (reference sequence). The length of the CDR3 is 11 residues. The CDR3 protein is CASSFGVEQYF. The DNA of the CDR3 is TGTGCCAGCAGTTTTGGCGTCGAGCAGTACTTC.

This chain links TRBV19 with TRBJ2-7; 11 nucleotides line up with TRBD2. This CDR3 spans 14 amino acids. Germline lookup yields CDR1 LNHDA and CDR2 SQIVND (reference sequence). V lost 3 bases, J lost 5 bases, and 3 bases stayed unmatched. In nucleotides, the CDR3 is TGTGCCAGTAGTATTCTAGCGGGAGGTAACGAGCAGTACTTC. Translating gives CASSILAGGNEQYF.

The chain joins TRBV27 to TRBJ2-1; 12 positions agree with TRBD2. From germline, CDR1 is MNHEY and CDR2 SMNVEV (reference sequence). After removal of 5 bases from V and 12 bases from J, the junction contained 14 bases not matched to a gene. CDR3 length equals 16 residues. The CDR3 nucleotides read TGTGCCAGCAGTCCGACTCTAGCGGGAGGGCCCTCGTCGCAGTTCTTC. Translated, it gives CASSPTLAGGPSSQFF.

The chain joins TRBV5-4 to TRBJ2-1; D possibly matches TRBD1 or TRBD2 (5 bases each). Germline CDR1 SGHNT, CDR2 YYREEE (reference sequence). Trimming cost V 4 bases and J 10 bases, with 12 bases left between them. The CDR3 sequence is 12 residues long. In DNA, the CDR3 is TGTGCCAGCAGCGCAACCGGGACCGAGCAGTTCTTC. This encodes CASSATGTEQFF.

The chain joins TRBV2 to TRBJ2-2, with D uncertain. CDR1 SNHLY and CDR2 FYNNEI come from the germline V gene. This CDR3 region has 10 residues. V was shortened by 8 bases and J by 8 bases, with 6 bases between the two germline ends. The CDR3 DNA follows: TGTGCCAGCTATGGGGGGGAGCTGTTTTTT. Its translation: CASYGGELFF.

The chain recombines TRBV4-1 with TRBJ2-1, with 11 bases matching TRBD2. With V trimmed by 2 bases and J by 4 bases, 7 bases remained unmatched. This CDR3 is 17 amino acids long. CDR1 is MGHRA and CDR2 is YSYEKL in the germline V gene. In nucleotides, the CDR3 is TGCGCCAGCAGCCAAATACTAGCGGGGGATGGATACAATGAGCAGTTCTTC. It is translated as CASSQILAGDGYNEQFF.

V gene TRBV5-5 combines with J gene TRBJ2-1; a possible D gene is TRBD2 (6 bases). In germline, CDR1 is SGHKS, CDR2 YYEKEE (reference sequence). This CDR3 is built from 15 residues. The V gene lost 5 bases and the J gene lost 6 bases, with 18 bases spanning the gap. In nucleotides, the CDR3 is TGTGCCAGCAGGCGATCAGATCGGGACTTCAATGAGCAGTTCTTC. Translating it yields CASRRSDRDFNEQFF.

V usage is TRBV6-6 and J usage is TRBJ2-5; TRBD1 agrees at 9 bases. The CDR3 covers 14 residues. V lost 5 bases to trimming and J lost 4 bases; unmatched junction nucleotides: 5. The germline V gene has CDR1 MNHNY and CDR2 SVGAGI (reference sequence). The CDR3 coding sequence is TGTGCCAGCAGTCGACAGGGGGTTGGAGAGACCCAGTACTTC. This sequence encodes CASSRQGVGETQYF.

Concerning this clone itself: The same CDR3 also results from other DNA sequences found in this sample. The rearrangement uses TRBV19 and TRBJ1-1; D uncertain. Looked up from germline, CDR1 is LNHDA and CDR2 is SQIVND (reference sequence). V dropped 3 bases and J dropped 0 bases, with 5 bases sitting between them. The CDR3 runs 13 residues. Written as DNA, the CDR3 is TGTGCCAGTAGTATGGGGATGAACACTGAAGCTTTCTTT. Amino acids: CASSMGMNTEAFF.

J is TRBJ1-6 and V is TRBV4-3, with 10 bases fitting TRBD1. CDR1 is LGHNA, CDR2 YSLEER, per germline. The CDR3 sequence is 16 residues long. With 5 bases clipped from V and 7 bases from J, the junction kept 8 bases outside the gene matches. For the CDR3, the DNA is TGCGCCAGCAGCGCCAACCTGGGACAGGGGAATTCACCCCTCCACTTT. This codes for CASSANLGQGNSPLHF.